One sample yielded the 32 T cell receptor beta chains listed below, sequenced in a study of blood T cell repertoires in COVID-19. The table came from immunoSEQ multiplex PCR; TCRdb's copy has only in-frame clones and leaves some out. The repertoire holds 75,000 to 85,000 clones, with roughly four fifths as singletons. Sequencing was performed on peripheral blood. The receptors shown here come from a human donor in a cohort sampled during active COVID-19.

This chain connects TRBV10-3 to TRBJ2-7, with 7 bases that match TRBD1. The ends lost 6 bases at V and 2 bases at J; junction bases unmatched: 13. The CDR3 covers 16 residues. Germline V CDR1 and CDR2: ENHRY, SYGVKD. Here the CDR3 DNA reads TGTGCCATCAGACCCTCATTCGGGACAGACACCTACGAGCAGTACTTC. It encodes CAIRPSFGTDTYEQYF.

This clone was counted a few times. This chain connects TRBV4-3 to TRBJ1-3, with D unclear. CDR3 size: 14 residues. Germline V lookup: CDR1 LGHNA, CDR2 YSLEER. V was trimmed by 2 bases and J by 4 bases, leaving 9 bases between them. The CDR3 loop reads CASSQTPVGNTIYF. CDR3 bases: TGCGCCAGCAGCCAAACGCCGGTGGGAAACACCATATATTTT.

This clone was counted a single time. The V gene is TRBV13, the J gene TRBJ1-1, with 9 bases aligning to TRBD1. This CDR3 is built from 16 residues. V shed 2 bases, J shed 1 base, and the junction held 5 bases outside the gene matches. Germline CDR1 reads PRHDT; CDR2 reads FYEKMQ (reference sequence). CDR3 nucleotide sequence: TGTGCCAGCAGCTTATTCGGGACAGGGACGAACACTGAAGCTTTCTTT. Translation: CASSLFGTGTNTEAFF.

The CDR3 DNA sequence: TGTGCCAGCAGCCAAGTGGTCGGTACGACAGATACGCAGTATTTT. Residues: CASSQVVGTTDTQYF. This chain uses TRBV3-1 (or the pseudogene TRBV3-2) with TRBJ2-3; D not resolved. V lost 1 base and J lost 3, with 11 bases in between. Germline-derived CDR1 and CDR2 are LGHDT and YNNKEL (reference sequence). The CDR3 is 15 residues long.

This clone was observed a few times. This chain uses TRBV10-2 with TRBJ1-2; 9 bases map to TRBD1. The trim removed 6 bases at V and 2 bases at J, leaving 4 bases unmatched. The germline CDR1 and CDR2 sequences are WSHSY and SAAADI. The CDR3 sequence is 14 residues long. The CDR3 here is CASSKDRGNYGYTF. The CDR3 bases are TGCGCCAGCAGCAAAGACAGGGGGAACTATGGCTACACCTTC.

This chain uses TRBV30 with TRBJ1-2; D may be TRBD1 (5 bases). CDR1 is GTSNPN and CDR2 is SVGIG in the germline V gene (reference sequence). This CDR3 region has 12 residues. Trimming left V 3 bases short and J 2 bases short, with 7 bases between. The CDR3 region is CAWRGLNYGYTF. The CDR3 DNA reads TGTGCCTGGAGGGGACTAAACTATGGCTACACCTTC. The full variable domain, completed using reference TRBV30 and TRBJ1-2, is SQTIHQWPATLVQPVGSPLSLECTVEGTSNPNLYWYRQAAGRGLQLLFYSVGIGQISSEVPQNLSASRPQDRQFILSSKKLLLSDSGFYLCAWRGLNYGYTFGSGTRLTVV.

This clone was detected once. For the CDR3, the DNA is TGTGCCAGCAGTGACGGGGGGGCGCCGGATACGCAGTATTTT. This encodes CASSDGGAPDTQYF. V usage is TRBV2 and J usage is TRBJ2-3, with TRBD2 identical over 8 bases. CDR3 length: 14 residues. Germline-derived CDR1 and CDR2 are SNHLY and FYNNEI. V dropped 3 bases and J dropped 6; count of bases not matched to a gene: 5.

In its sample, this clone was seen a few times. The chain couples TRBV7-9 to TRBJ1-6, with TRBD1 matching over 10 bases. The CDR3 covers 14 residues. Germline V CDR1 and CDR2: SEHNR, FQNEAQ (reference sequence). With V trimmed by 3 bases and J by 9 bases, 2 bases remained unmatched. CDR3 nucleotides: TGTGCCAGCAGCTTGGGGACAGGGGCTTCACCCCTCCACTTT. Its protein is CASSLGTGASPLHF.

V is TRBV11-2 and J is TRBJ2-7; 15 nucleotides match TRBD2. This CDR3 spans 14 amino acids. Germline values: CDR1 SGHAT, CDR2 FQNNGV. The trim removed 5 bases at V and 11 bases at J, leaving 7 bases unmatched. The CDR3 protein is CASSPGTSGGSEYF. DNA for the CDR3: TGTGCCAGCAGCCCTGGGACTAGCGGGGGGTCAGAGTACTTC.

The V gene is TRBV7-2, the J gene TRBJ2-7; 7 bases align to TRBD2. Germline V lookup: CDR1 SGHTA, CDR2 FQGNSA. The junction had 9 bases not matched to a gene; V was cut back by 5 bases and J by 2 bases. This CDR3 is built from 15 residues. The CDR3 here is CASSALAAIAYEQYF. As DNA, the CDR3 is TGTGCCAGCAGCGCCCTAGCGGCGATAGCCTACGAGCAGTACTTC.

V is TRBV6-2 or TRBV6-3 and J is TRBJ1-1; D unresolved. Deletions cut 2 bases from V and 9 bases from J, with 19 bases between. Germline V lookup: CDR1 MNHEY, CDR2 SVGEGT. The CDR3 has 15 residues. CDR3 sequence reads: CASSYLAGRLMKAFF. CDR3 nucleotides: TGTGCCAGCAGTTACCTAGCAGGCCGCTTGATGAAAGCTTTCTTT.

The chain couples TRBV6-2 or TRBV6-3 to TRBJ1-2; TRBD1 might be the D (6 bases). Deletions cut 5 bases from V and 0 bases from J, with 10 bases between. The germline V gene encodes CDR1 MNHEY and CDR2 SVGEGT. The CDR3 is 14 amino acids. The CDR3 spells CASSQDRSNYGYTF. DNA of the CDR3: TGTGCCAGCAGTCAAGACAGGTCTAACTATGGCTACACCTTC.

This clone was detected only a few times. The chain couples TRBV24-1 to TRBJ2-5; 8 nucleotides agree with TRBD1. Germline CDR1 is KGHDR and CDR2 is SFDVKD. Trimming removed 3 bases from V and 4 bases from J; junction bases left unmatched: 9. This CDR3 contains 16 residues. The CDR3 sequence: CATSDPTGVHGETQYF. CDR3 nucleotide sequence: TGTGCCACCAGTGATCCGACAGGGGTCCACGGAGAGACCCAGTACTTC.

The chain carries TRBV5-6 and TRBJ1-5, with a possible D match to TRBD1 (6 bases). Looked up from germline, CDR1 is SGHDT and CDR2 is YYEEEE. The CDR3 contains 16 residues. Trimming stripped 3 bases from V and 5 bases from J, with 18 bases between. CDR3 residues: CASSYHLTGYYQPQHF. The CDR3 DNA is TGTGCCAGCAGCTACCACCTGACAGGTTATTATCAGCCCCAGCATTTT.

This chain joins TRBV18 and TRBJ1-5; D remains unclear. CDR1 and CDR2 from the germline V gene are KGHSH and LQKENI. Trimming removed 2 bases at V and 11 bases at J, with 19 bases between. The CDR3 runs to 15 residues. The CDR3 sequence: CASSPGTKPGVTQHF. DNA of the CDR3: TGTGCCAGCTCACCAGGCACGAAACCCGGGGTAACCCAGCATTTT.

The chain combines TRBV7-8 with TRBJ2-7; TRBD2 agrees at 13 bases. V gave up 6 bases and J gave up 2 bases; unmatched junction bases: 10. The CDR3 extends over 17 amino acids. Per germline, CDR1 SGHVS and CDR2 FQNEAQ. This chain's CDR3 is CASSPTSGGIRAYEQYF. The CDR3 DNA reads as TGTGCCAGCAGTCCGACTAGCGGGGGGATCCGGGCCTACGAGCAGTACTTC.

By frequency in the sample, this clone is medium-sized (0.01 to 0.1%). V and J are TRBV19 and TRBJ2-6, with a tentative D call TRBD1 (6 bases). CDR3 length: 17 residues. V dropped 6 bases and J dropped 0 bases, with 15 bases sitting between them. CDR1 is LNHDA and CDR2 is SQIVND in the germline V gene (reference sequence). CDR3 nucleotides: TGTGCCAGTAGACGGGACCCACAGGGCTCTGGGGCCAACGTCCTGACTTTC. Its translation: CASRRDPQGSGANVLTF.

This chain links TRBV14 with TRBJ2-1; 9 bases align to TRBD2. V was pared by 3 bases and J by 4 bases, with 7 bases of the junction left unmatched. CDR3 length equals 16 residues. Germline values: CDR1 SGHDN, CDR2 FVKESK. Here the CDR3 reads CASSQVAGARYNEQFF. In DNA form, the CDR3 reads TGTGCCAGCAGCCAGGTAGCGGGGGCCAGATACAATGAGCAGTTCTTC.

The J gene is TRBJ2-7, the V gene TRBV19; possible D gene TRBD1, 6 bases. Germline CDR1 reads LNHDA; CDR2 reads SQIVND (reference sequence). There are 13 residues in the CDR3. V was clipped by 5 bases and J by 3 bases, with 11 bases between them. CDR3 nucleotide sequence: TGTGCCAGTAGTCGGACAGTTAGCTACGAGCAGTACTTC. It specifies CASSRTVSYEQYF.

There are many counts of this clone. The chain joins TRBV7-3 to TRBJ2-5, with D hard to call. This CDR3 contains 13 residues. The V and J ends lost 1 base and 6 bases respectively, with 9 bases between them. Germline values: CDR1 SGHTA, CDR2 FQGTGA. The CDR3: CASSLILGKTQYF. CDR3 in DNA: TGTGCCAGCAGCTTAATCCTGGGCAAGACCCAGTACTTC.

CDR3 region: CSASAGNYGYTF. CDR3 in DNA: TGCAGTGCTAGTGCAGGGAACTATGGCTACACCTTC. The chain is built from TRBV20-1 and TRBJ1-2, with D perhaps TRBD1 (5 bases). CDR1 is DFQATT, CDR2 SNEGSKA, per germline (reference sequence). Trimming removed 3 bases from V and 2 bases from J, with 7 bases in between. The CDR3 has 12 amino acids.

This clone was recorded at least ten times. The chain recombines TRBV7-9 with TRBJ1-4, with 11 bases lining up with TRBD1. Losses at the gene ends were 5 bases for V and 7 bases for J; bases not matched to a gene: 3. Germline CDR1 and CDR2: SEHNR and FQNEAQ (reference sequence). The CDR3 totals 14 residues. The CDR3: CASSTGTGGEKLFF. The DNA for the CDR3 is TGTGCCAGCAGCACCGGGACAGGGGGTGAAAAACTGTTTTTT.

The V and J genes are TRBV2 and TRBJ2-1; TRBD1 matches at 8 bases. In germline, CDR1 is SNHLY, CDR2 FYNNEI. Trimming took 3 bases from V and 6 from J; bases not matched to a gene: 7. The CDR3 has 15 amino acids. The CDR3 sequence is CASSDRGRRVNEQFF. The CDR3 DNA sequence: TGTGCCAGCAGTGACAGGGGGCGTAGGGTCAATGAGCAGTTCTTC.

The chain combines TRBV6-5 with TRBJ2-7; D perhaps matches TRBD1 (6 bases). The CDR3 is made up of 13 amino acids. Germline CDR1 is MNHEY and CDR2 is SVGAGI. V lost 5 bases to trimming and J lost 4 bases, with 12 bases between them. CDR3 protein: CASSRTEPYEQYF. For the CDR3, the DNA is TGTGCCAGCAGTCGGACAGAACCATACGAGCAGTACTTC.

V and J are TRBV7-3 and TRBJ1-2; 7 bases map to TRBD1. Germline CDR1 and CDR2: SGHTA and FQGTGA. The CDR3 covers 19 residues. After removal of 1 base from V and 4 bases from J, the junction contained 18 bases not matched to a gene. CDR3 amino acids: CASSLNPPKPRDSLYGYTF. The CDR3 DNA is TGTGCCAGCAGCTTAAACCCCCCCAAACCCCGGGACAGCCTCTATGGCTACACCTTC.

The chain joins TRBV5-1 to TRBJ2-7, with 7 bases matching TRBD1. The CDR3 contains 17 residues. Trimming at V came to 0 bases and at J to 1 base, leaving 10 bases not matched to a gene. The germline gives CDR1 SGHRS, CDR2 YFSETQ. The CDR3 protein is CASSLAGQGVLSYEQYF. The CDR3 coding sequence is TGCGCCAGCAGCTTGGCCGGCCAGGGGGTCCTTTCCTACGAGCAGTACTTC.

This clone was detected only once. Other DNA sequences from this sample encode an identical CDR3 as well. The chain uses TRBV2 and TRBJ2-7; TRBD2 matches 12 bases. The V gene's germline CDR1 is SNHLY and CDR2 FYNNEI. J was trimmed by 1 base and V by 6 bases; bases with no gene match: 1. This CDR3 has 14 residues. The CDR3 region is CASRTSGGSYEQYF. The CDR3 coding sequence is TGTGCCAGCAGGACTAGCGGGGGATCCTACGAGCAGTACTTC.

The V gene is TRBV3-1 (or the pseudogene TRBV3-2), the J gene TRBJ2-7; tentatively, D is TRBD1 (6 bases). The CDR3 sequence is 15 residues long. V was cut by 1 base and J by 3 bases, with 13 bases left in between. In germline, CDR1 is LGHDT, CDR2 YNNKEL (reference sequence). This CDR3 reads CASSQGPGQVYEQYF. DNA of the CDR3: TGTGCCAGCAGCCAAGGCCCGGGACAAGTCTACGAGCAGTACTTC.

The rearrangement joins TRBV7-9 to TRBJ1-3; D call uncertain. The V gene's germline CDR1 is SEHNR and CDR2 FQNEAQ (reference sequence). The CDR3 is 16 amino acids. Trimming left V 5 bases short and J 0 bases short, with 14 bases between. In nucleotides, the CDR3 is TGTGCCAGCAGCACCTGGACGGGAGTCTCTGGAAACACCATATATTTT. Protein sequence: CASSTWTGVSGNTIYF.

The chain links TRBV2 to TRBJ1-5; 7 nucleotides match TRBD1. V trimming: 4 bases; J trimming: 6 bases; junction bases outside the gene matches: 9. The CDR3 contains 15 residues. Germline loops: CDR1 SNHLY, CDR2 FYNNEI. The CDR3 DNA reads as TGTGCCAGCAGTGTGGGGCAGGGGGTGGGTCAGCCCCAGCATTTT. Translating it yields CASSVGQGVGQPQHF.

The J gene is TRBJ1-4, the V gene TRBV3-1 (or the pseudogene TRBV3-2); the D gene is possibly TRBD1 (5 bases). The germline gives CDR1 LGHDT, CDR2 YNNKEL (reference sequence). This CDR3 is 15 amino acids long. Deletions cut 4 bases from V and 7 bases from J, with 16 bases between. The CDR3 DNA is TGTGCCAGCAGCCGGGGACTTCTAAGAGGTGAAAAACTGTTTTTT. Its protein is CASSRGLLRGEKLFF.

This chain uses TRBV7-9 with TRBJ2-3; D gene ambiguous. CDR3 length: 12 residues. V was trimmed by 5 bases and J by 2 bases, leaving 5 bases between them. Per germline, CDR1 SEHNR and CDR2 FQNEAQ (reference sequence). The CDR3 DNA reads TGTGCCAGCAGCCCTTACACAGATACGCAGTATTTT. It yields the protein CASSPYTDTQYF.